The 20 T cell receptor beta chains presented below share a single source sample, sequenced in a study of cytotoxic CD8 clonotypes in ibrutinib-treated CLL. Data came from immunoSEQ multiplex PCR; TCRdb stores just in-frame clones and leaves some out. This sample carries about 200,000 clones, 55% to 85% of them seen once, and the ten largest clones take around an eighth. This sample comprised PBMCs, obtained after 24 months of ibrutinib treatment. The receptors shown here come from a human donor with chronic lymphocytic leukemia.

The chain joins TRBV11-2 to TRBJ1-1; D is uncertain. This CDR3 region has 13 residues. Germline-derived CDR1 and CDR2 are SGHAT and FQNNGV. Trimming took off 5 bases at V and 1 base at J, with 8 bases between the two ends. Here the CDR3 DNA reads TGTGCCAGCAGCGAACAGCAGAACACTGAAGCTTTCTTT. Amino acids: CASSEQQNTEAFF.

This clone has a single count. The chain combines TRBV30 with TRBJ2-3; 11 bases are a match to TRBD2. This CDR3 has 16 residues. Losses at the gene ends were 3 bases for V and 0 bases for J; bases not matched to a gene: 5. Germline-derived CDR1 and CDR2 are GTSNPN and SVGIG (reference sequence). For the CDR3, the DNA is TGTGCCTGGAGCGGAGGACTAGCGGGTAGCACAGATACGCAGTATTTT. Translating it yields CAWSGGLAGSTDTQYF.

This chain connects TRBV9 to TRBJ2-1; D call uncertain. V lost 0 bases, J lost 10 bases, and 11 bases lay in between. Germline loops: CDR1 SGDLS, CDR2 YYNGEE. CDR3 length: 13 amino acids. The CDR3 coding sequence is TGTGCCAGCAGCGTAGTTGGGGTAGGGGAGCAGTTCTTC. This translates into CASSVVGVGEQFF.

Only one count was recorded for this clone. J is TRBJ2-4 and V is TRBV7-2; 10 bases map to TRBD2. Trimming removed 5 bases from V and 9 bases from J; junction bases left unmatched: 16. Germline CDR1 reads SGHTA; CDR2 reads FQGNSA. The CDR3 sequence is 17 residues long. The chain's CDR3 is CASSPRPRLAGWTIQYF. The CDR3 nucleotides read TGTGCCAGCAGCCCACGCCCCAGACTAGCGGGTTGGACCATTCAGTACTTC.

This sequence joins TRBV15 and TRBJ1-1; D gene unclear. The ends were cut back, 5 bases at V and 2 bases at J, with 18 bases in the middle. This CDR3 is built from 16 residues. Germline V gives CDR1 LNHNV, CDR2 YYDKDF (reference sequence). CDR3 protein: CATSAVVSVRNTEAFF. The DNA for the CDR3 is TGTGCCACCAGCGCCGTTGTGTCTGTTCGTAACACTGAAGCTTTCTTT.

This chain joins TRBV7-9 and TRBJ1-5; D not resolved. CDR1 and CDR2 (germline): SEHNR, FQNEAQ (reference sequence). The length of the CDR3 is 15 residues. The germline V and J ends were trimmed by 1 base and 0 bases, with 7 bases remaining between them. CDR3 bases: TGTGCCAGCAGCTTAGACTCACATAGCAATCAGCCCCAGCATTTT. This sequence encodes CASSLDSHSNQPQHF.

The CDR3 nucleotides are TGTGCCAGCTCACTTGCGGGAGGTACTTTAACCTACGAGCAGTACTTC. This translates into CASSLAGGTLTYEQYF. The chain has TRBV18 and TRBJ2-7; TRBD2 aligns across 8 bases. Unmatched junction bases numbered 10, after V lost 4 bases and J lost 2 bases. CDR1 KGHSH and CDR2 LQKENI come from the germline V gene. CDR3 size: 16 residues.

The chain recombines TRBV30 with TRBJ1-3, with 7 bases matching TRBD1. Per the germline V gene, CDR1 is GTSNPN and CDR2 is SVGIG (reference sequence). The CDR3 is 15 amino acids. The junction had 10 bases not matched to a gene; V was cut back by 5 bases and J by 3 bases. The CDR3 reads CAWFKQGTHGNTIYF. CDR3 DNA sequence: TGTGCCTGGTTCAAACAGGGGACACATGGAAACACCATATATTTT.

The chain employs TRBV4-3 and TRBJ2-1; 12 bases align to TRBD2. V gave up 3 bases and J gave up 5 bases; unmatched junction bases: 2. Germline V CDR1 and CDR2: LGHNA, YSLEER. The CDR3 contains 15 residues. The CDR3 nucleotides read TGCGCCAGCAGCCACCTAGCGGGAGGGAACAATGAGCAGTTCTTC. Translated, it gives CASSHLAGGNNEQFF.

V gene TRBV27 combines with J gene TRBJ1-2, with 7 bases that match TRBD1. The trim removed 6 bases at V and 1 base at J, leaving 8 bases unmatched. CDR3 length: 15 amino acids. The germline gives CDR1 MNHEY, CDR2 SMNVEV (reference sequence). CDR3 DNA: TGTGCCAGCAGCCCCGGGACAGTCTTTAACTATGGCTACACCTTC. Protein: CASSPGTVFNYGYTF.

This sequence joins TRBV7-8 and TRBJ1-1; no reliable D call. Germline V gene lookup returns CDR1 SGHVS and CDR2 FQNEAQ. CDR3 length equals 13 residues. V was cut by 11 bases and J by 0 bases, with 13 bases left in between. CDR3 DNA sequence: TGTGCCTCCTTAACACAGCTGAACACTGAAGCTTTCTTT. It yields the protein CASLTQLNTEAFF.

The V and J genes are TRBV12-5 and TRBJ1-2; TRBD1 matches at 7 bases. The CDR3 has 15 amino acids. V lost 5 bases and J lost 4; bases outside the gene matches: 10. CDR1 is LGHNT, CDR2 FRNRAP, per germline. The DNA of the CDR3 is TGTGCTAGTGGTACCTCGGACAGGTCGAGCTATGGCTACACCTTC. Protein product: CASGTSDRSSYGYTF.

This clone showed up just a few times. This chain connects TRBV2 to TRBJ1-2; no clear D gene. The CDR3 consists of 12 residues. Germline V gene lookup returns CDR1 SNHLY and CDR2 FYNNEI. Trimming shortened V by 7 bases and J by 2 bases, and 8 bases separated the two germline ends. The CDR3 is CASIERNYGYTF. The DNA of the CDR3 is TGTGCCAGCATCGAGAGAAACTATGGCTACACCTTC.

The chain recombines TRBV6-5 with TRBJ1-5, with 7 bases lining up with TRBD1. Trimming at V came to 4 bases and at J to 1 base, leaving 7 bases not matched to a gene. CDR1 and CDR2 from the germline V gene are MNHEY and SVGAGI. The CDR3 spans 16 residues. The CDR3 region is CASSLTGKGSNQPQHF. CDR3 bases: TGTGCCAGCAGTTTGACAGGGAAGGGAAGCAATCAGCCCCAGCATTTT.

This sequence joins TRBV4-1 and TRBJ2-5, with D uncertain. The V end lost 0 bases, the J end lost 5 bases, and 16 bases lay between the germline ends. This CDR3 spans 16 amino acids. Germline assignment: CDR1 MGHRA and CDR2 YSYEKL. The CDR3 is CASSQESPAGPETQYF. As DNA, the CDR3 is TGCGCCAGCAGCCAAGAATCCCCAGCAGGTCCGGAGACCCAGTACTTC.

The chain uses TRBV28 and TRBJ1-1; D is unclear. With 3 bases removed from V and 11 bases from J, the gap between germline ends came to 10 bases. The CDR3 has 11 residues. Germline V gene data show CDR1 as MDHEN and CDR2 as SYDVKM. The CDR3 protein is CASSFASWAFF. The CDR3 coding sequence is TGTGCCAGCAGTTTCGCGTCCTGGGCTTTCTTT.

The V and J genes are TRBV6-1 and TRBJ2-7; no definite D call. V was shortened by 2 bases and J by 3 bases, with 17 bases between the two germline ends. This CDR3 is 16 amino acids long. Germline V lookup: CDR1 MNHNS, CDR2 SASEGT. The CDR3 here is CASSEMSWGMDYEQYF. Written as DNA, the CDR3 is TGTGCCAGCAGTGAAATGAGTTGGGGAATGGACTACGAGCAGTACTTC.

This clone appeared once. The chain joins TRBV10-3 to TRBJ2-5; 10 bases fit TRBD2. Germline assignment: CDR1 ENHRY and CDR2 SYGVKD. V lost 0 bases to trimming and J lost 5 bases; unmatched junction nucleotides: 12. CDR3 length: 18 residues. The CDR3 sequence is CAISESRLAGVGVETQYF. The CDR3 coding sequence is TGTGCCATCAGTGAGTCGAGGCTAGCGGGAGTAGGTGTTGAGACCCAGTACTTC.

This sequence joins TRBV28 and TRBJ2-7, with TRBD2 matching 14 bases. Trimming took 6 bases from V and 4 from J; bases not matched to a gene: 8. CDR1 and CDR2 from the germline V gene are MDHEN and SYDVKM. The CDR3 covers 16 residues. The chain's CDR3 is CASSSSGLAGVYEQYF. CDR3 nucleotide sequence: TGTGCCAGCAGCAGCTCGGGACTAGCGGGAGTTTACGAGCAGTACTTC.

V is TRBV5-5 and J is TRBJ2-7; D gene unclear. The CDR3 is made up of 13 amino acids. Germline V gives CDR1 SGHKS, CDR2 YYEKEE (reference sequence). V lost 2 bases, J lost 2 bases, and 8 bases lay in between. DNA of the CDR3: TGTGCCAGCAGCTTTATAACAGCCTACGAGCAGTACTTC. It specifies CASSFITAYEQYF.